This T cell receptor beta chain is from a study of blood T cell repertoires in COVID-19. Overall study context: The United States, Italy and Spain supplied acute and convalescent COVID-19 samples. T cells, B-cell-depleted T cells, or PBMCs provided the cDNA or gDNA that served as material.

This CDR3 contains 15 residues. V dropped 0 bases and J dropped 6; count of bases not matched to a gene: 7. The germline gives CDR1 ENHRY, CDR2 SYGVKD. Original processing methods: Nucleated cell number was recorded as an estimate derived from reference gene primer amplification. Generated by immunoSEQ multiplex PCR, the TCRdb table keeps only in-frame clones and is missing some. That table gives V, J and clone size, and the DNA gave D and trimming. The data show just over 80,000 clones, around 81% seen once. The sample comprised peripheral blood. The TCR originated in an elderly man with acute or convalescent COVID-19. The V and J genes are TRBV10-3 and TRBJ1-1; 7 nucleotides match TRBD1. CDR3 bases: TGTGCCATCAGTGAGTCAGGTCTTACAGGGGCTGAAGCTTTCTTT. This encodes CAISESGLTGAEAFF.